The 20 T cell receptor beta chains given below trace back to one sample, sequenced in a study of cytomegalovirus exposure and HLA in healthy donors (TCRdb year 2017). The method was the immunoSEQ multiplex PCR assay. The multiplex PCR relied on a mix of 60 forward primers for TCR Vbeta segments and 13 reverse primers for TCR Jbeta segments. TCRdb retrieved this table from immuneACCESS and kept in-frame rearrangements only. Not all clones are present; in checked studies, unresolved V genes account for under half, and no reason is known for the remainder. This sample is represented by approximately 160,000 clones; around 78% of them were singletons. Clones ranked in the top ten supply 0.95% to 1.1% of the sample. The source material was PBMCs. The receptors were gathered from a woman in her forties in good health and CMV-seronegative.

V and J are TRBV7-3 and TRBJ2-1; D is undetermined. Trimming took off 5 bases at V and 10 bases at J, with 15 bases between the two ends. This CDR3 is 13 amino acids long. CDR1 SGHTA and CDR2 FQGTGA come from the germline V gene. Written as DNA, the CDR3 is TGTGCCAGCAGCCTCAGTAGAGTGGGCGAGCAGTTCTTC. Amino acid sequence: CASSLSRVGEQFF.

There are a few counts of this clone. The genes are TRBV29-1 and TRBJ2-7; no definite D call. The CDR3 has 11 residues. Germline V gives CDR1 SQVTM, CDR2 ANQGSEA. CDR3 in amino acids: CSVSTAYEQYF. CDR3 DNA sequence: TGCAGTGTCAGTACCGCCTACGAGCAGTACTTC.

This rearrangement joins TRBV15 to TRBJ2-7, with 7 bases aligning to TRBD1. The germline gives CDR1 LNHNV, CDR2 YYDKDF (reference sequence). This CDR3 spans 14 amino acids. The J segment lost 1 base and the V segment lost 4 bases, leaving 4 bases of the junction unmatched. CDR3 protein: CATSKDRYSYEQYF. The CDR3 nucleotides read TGTGCCACCAGCAAGGACAGGTATTCCTACGAGCAGTACTTC.

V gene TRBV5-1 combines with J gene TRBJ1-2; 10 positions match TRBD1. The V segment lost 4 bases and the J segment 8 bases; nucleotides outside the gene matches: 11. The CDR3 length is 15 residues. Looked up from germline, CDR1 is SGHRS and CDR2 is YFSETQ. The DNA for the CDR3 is TGCGCCAGCAGCCTAATTGAGACAGGGGGCAGGGGCTACACCTTC. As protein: CASSLIETGGRGYTF. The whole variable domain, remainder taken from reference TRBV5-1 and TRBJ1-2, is KAGVTQTPRYLIKTRGQQVTLSCSPISGHRSVSWYQQTPGQGLQFLFEYFSETQRNKGNFPGRFSGRQFSNSRSEMNVSTLELGDSALYLCASSLIETGGRGYTFGSGTRLTVV.

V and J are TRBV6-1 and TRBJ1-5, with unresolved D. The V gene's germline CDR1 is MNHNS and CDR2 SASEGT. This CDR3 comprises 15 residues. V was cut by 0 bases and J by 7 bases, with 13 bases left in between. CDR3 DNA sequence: TGTGCCAGCAGTGAAGCTCGGGGATTCATCCAGCCCCAGCATTTT. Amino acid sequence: CASSEARGFIQPQHF.

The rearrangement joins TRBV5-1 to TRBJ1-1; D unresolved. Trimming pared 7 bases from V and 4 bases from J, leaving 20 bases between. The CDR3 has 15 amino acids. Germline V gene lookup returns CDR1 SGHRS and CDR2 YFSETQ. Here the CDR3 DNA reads TGCGCCAGCGGGGAGGTAGAGGGTCTCGGCACTGAAGCTTTCTTT. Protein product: CASGEVEGLGTEAFF.

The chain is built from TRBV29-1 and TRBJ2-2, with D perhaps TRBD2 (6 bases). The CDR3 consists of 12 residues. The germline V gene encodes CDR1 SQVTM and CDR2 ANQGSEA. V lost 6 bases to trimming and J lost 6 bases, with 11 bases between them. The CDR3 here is CSVGWGAGELFF. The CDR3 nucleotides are TGCAGCGTGGGCTGGGGGGCCGGGGAGCTGTTTTTT.

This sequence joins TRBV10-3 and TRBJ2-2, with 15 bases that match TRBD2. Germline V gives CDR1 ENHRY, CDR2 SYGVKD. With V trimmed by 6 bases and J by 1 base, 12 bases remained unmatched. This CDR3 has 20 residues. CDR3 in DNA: TGTGCCATCAGGGCCCAAACCGGACTAGCGGGAGGGATGAACACCGGGGAGCTGTTTTTT. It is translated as CAIRAQTGLAGGMNTGELFF.

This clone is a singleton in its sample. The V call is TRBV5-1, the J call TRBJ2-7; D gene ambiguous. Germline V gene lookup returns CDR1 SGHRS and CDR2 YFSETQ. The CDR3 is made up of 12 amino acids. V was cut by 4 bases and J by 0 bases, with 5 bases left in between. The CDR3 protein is CASSPSSYEQYF. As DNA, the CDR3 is TGCGCCAGCAGCCCCTCCTCCTACGAGCAGTACTTC.

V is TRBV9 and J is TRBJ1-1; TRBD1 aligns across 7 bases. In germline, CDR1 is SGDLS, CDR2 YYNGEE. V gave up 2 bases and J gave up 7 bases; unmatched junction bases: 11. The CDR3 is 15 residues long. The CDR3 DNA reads TGTGCCAGCAGCGTCGGATCAGGGGGAAACGGTGAAGCTTTCTTT. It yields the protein CASSVGSGGNGEAFF.

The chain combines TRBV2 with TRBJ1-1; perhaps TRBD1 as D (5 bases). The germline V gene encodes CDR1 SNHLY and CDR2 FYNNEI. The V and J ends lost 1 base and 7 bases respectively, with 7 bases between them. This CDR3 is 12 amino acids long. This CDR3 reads CASSEEGFEAFF. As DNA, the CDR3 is TGTGCCAGCAGTGAAGAGGGGTTTGAAGCTTTCTTT.

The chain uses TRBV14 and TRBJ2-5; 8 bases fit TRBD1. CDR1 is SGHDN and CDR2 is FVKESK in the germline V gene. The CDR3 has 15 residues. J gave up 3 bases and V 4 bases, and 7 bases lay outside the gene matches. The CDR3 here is CASSPTDRVKETQYF. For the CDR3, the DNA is TGTGCCAGCAGCCCGACGGACAGGGTGAAAGAGACCCAGTACTTC.

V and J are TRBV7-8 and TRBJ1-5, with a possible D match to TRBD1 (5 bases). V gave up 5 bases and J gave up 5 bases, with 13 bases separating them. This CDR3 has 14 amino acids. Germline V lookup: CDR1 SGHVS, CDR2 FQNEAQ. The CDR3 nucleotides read TGTGCCAGCAGCCGCCGGGGGGGGGATCAGCCCCAGCATTTT. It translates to CASSRRGGDQPQHF.

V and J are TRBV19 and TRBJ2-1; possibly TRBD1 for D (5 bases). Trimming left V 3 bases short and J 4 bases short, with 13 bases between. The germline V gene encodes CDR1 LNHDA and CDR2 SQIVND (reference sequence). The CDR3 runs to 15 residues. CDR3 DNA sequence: TGTGCCAGTAGTATCAGGGTCTCTGGGTACAATGAGCAGTTCTTC. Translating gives CASSIRVSGYNEQFF. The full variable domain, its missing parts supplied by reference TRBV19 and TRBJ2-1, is DGGITQSPKYLFRKEGQNVTLSCEQNLNHDAMYWYRQDPGQGLRLIYYSQIVNDFQKGDIAEGYSVSREKKESFPLTVTSAQKNPTAFYLCASSIRVSGYNEQFFGPGTRLTVL.

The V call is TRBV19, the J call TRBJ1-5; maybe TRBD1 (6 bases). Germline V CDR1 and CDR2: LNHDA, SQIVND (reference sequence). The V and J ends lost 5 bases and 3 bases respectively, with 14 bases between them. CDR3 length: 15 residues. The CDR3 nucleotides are TGTGCCAGTAGTGTTACAGGGCCGCCCAATCAGCCCCAGCATTTT. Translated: CASSVTGPPNQPQHF.

CDR3 nucleotides: TGCGCCAGCAGCCAAGACAGGAGGGGATATGTGAAAGAGACCCAGTACTTC. As protein: CASSQDRRGYVKETQYF. V usage is TRBV4-1 and J usage is TRBJ2-5, with D perhaps TRBD2 (6 bases). Trimming pared 0 bases from V and 3 bases from J, leaving 17 bases between. This CDR3 is built from 17 residues. The germline V gene encodes CDR1 MGHRA and CDR2 YSYEKL.

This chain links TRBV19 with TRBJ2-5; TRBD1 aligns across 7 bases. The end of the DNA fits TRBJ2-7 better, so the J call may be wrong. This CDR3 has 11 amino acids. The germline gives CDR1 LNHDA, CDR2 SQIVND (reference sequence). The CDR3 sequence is CASRQGHEQYF. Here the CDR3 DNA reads TGTGCCAGTAGACAGGGGCACGAGCAGTACTTC.

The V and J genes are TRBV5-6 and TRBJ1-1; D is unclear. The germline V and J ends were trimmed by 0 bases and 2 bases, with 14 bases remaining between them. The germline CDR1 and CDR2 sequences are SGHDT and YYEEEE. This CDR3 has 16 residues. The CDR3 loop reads CASSLAPFSGNTEAFF. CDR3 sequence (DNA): TGTGCCAGCAGCTTGGCCCCATTCTCGGGAAACACTGAAGCTTTCTTT.

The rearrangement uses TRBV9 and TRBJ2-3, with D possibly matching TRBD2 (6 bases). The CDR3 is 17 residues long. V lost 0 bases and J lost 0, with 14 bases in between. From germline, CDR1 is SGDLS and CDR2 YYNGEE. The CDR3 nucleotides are TGTGCCAGCAGCGTAGCTACTAGCTCTCAGAGCACAGATACGCAGTATTTT. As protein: CASSVATSSQSTDTQYF.

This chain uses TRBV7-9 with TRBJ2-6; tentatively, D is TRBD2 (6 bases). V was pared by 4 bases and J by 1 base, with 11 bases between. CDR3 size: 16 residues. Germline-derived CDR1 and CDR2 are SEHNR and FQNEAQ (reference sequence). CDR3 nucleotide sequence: TGTGCCAGCAGCTCAACTGGGGGGTCTGGGGCCAACGTCCTGACTTTC. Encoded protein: CASSSTGGSGANVLTF.